Listed below are T cell receptor beta chains from one sample, sequenced in a study of T-cell memory formation after mild COVID-19. MiXCR, run by TCRdb on the 5' RACE reads, gives a single entry per CDR3 protein. The data hold 210,000 or so distinct CDR3 sequences, with around 25% observed a single time. Input material: PBMCs or a T cell subset sorted from them (not recorded which). These receptors originate from an adult woman who had mild COVID-19 (a few samples of this study predate the infection). Cell type and time point are not known. The CDR3 runs from the conserved cysteine through the conserved F or W. Each record gives: clone size, D gene, V gene, J gene, CDR3 protein, CDR3 DNA. A D gene is named only where the DNA matches it firmly. Not all rows give a size; the values are once, few, many and, for expanded clones, a class.

>-|TRBD2|TRBV10-3|TRBJ2-7
CAISGTLGGGFEQYF
TGTGCCATCAGTGGGACCCTCGGGGGGGGTTTCGAGCAGTACTTC
>few|-|TRBV27|TRBJ2-1
CASSFIGSHNEQFF
TGTGCCAGCAGTTTCATAGGTTCCCACAATGAGCAGTTCTTC
>-|-|TRBV7-2|TRBJ2-1
CASSPRYAGAVAYNEQFF
TGTGCCAGCAGCCCCCGTTATGCTGGCGCTGTAGCCTACAATGAGCAGTTCTTC
>-|-|TRBV19|TRBJ2-7
CASSISDISYEQYF
TGTGCCAGTAGTATCTCGGACATCTCCTACGAGCAGTACTTC
>few|-|TRBV29-1|TRBJ2-1
CSVDRTAEQFF
TGCAGCGTTGATAGGACCGCCGAACAGTTCTTC
>few|TRBD1|TRBV3-1|TRBJ2-1
CASSPQGDVGDRGNNEQFF
TGTGCCAGCAGCCCCCAGGGGGATGTGGGGGACAGGGGTAACAATGAGCAGTTCTTC
>many|-|TRBV5-5|TRBJ1-1
CASSLDLNTEAFF
TGTGCCAGCAGCTTGGACTTAAACACTGAAGCTTTCTTT
>-|TRBD1|TRBV6-5|TRBJ2-7
CASSRGTGFYEQYF
TGTGCCAGCAGCCGCGGGACAGGTTTCTACGAGCAGTACTTC
>-|-|TRBV3-1|TRBJ2-1
CASSQEGRNEQFF
TGTGCCAGCAGCCAAGAAGGGCGGAATGAGCAGTTCTTC
>-|TRBD2|TRBV6-5|TRBJ2-7
CASSYSIQRLAAAYEQYF
TGTGCCAGCAGTTACTCGATCCAAAGACTAGCGGCCGCCTACGAGCAGTACTTC
>few|-|TRBV27|TRBJ2-3
CASSLSPGRYRTDTQYF
TGTGCCAGCAGTTTATCTCCCGGTCGGTATCGCACAGATACGCAGTATTTT
>few|TRBD1|TRBV12-3/TRBV12-4|TRBJ2-3
CASRDRGPGFNTQYF
TGTGCCAGCAGGGACAGGGGCCCGGGTTTTAATACGCAGTATTTT
>-|-|TRBV7-3|TRBJ2-3
CASSPSGAGSDTQYF
TGTGCCAGCAGCCCCTCGGGGGCAGGGTCAGATACGCAGTATTTT
>few|-|TRBV7-2|TRBJ1-1
CASSLDLYTPNTEAFF
TGTGCCAGCAGCTTAGATCTATACACACCGAACACTGAAGCTTTCTTT
>-|TRBD1|TRBV20-1|TRBJ2-2
CSARTGGIFGELFF
TGCAGTGCTAGGACAGGGGGTATATTCGGGGAGCTGTTTTTT
>-|TRBD1|TRBV5-1|TRBJ1-5
CASSAKGGRGRNQPQHF
TGCGCCAGCAGCGCCAAGGGGGGCAGGGGGCGAAATCAGCCCCAGCATTTT
>few|TRBD2|TRBV3-1|TRBJ2-7
CASSQGLAGVRSHEQYF
TGTGCCAGCAGCCAGGGGTTAGCGGGAGTACGCTCCCACGAGCAGTACTTC
>-|-|TRBV7-3|TRBJ2-3
CASSSGPRHTDTQYF
TGTGCCAGCAGCTCCGGACCGCGTCACACAGATACGCAGTATTTT
>many|-|TRBV6-4|TRBJ1-1
CASSVLGGATEAFF
TGTGCCAGCAGTGTGCTAGGGGGGGCTACTGAAGCTTTCTTT
>few|TRBD2|TRBV5-1|TRBJ2-3
CASSGRADTQYF
TGCGCCAGCAGCGGGAGGGCAGATACGCAGTATTTT
>few|-|TRBV5-1|TRBJ1-1
CASSYERSGTEAFF
TGCGCCAGCAGTTACGAACGATCCGGCACTGAAGCTTTCTTT
>-|TRBD1|TRBV5-1|TRBJ2-7
CASSGGTGALGEQYF
TGCGCCAGCAGCGGGGGGACAGGTGCCTTGGGCGAGCAGTACTTC
>-|-|TRBV20-1|TRBJ2-2
CSAQQGRSTGELFF
TGCAGTGCTCAACAGGGAAGAAGCACCGGGGAGCTGTTTTTT
>once|-|TRBV29-1|TRBJ1-2
CSVGEEGSYTF
TGCAGCGTTGGGGAAGAGGGTAGCTACACCTTC
>-|-|TRBV15|TRBJ2-7
CATSRERGLTYEQYF
TGTGCCACCAGCAGAGAACGGGGACTCACCTACGAGCAGTACTTC
>few|-|TRBV7-6|TRBJ2-6
CASSEMGASGANVLTF
TGTGCCAGCAGCGAGATGGGGGCCTCTGGGGCCAACGTCCTGACTTTC
>-|-|TRBV7-9|TRBJ1-2
CASSYSSFTGYGYTF
TGTGCCAGCAGCTACTCAAGTTTCACCGGCTATGGCTACACCTTC
>-|TRBD2|TRBV9|TRBJ2-5
CASSALTSGGETQYF
TGTGCCAGCAGCGCCCTTACTAGCGGAGGGGAGACCCAGTACTTC
>-|-|TRBV7-2|TRBJ1-1
CASSLGWAGSEAFF
TGTGCCAGCAGCTTAGGATGGGCAGGGTCTGAAGCTTTCTTT